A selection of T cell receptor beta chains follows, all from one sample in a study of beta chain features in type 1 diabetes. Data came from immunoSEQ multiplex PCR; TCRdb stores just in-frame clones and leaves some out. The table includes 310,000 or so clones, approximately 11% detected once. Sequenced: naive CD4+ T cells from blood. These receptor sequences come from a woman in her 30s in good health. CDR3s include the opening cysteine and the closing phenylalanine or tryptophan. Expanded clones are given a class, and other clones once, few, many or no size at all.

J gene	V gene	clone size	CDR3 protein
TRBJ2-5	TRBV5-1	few	CASSFSLAGVETQYF
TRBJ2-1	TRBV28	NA	CASSLGQNNEQFF
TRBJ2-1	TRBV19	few	CASSADPLSSGSIEQFF
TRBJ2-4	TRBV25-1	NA	CASSELGVSAKNIQYF
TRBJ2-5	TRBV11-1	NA	CASSSAAGRGETQYF
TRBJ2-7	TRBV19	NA	CASSIGQGREQYF
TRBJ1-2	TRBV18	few	CASSRDRGANYGYTF
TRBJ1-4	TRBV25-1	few	CASSKTGDVIEKLFF
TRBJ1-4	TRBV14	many	CASSRSDSWEKLFF
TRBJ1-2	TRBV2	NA	CASSRGNYGYTF
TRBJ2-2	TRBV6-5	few	CASSAPGLSTGELFF
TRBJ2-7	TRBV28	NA	CASSVFGQGGSYEQYF
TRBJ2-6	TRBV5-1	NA	CASSLQGSGANVLTF
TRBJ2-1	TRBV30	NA	CAWGPGQGIDEQFF
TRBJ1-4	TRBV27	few	CASSPDRARGEKLFF
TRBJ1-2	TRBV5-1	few	CASSRTPWDRGQNNYGYTF
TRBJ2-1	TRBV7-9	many	CASSAASGTMSYNEQFF
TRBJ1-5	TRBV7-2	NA	CASSLAPGGSQPQHF
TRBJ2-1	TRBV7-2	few	CASSLAGLAGGPYNEQFF
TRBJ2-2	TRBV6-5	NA	CASSHRGDGELFF
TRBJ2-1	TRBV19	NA	CASSPYFTSGRLNEQFF
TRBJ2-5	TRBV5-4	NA	CASSSLDRWETQYF
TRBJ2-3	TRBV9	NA	CASSVALGGDTQYF
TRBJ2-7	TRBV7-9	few	CASSLGREYEQYF
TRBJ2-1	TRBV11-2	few	CASSLVQVSEQFF
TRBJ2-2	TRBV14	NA	CASSKRWTGGAGELFF
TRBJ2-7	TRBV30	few	CAWSKPIMTGDYEQYF
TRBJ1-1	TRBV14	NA	CASSPEGLGNTEAFF
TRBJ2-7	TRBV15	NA	CATSSTPGQIYEQYF
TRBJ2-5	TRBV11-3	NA	CASSPFTGGLGVETQYF
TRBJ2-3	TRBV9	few	CASSPPTEQGTDTQYF
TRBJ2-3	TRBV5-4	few	CASSSDSAAIDTQYF